These T cell receptor beta chains were read from a single sample in a study of blood T cell repertoires in COVID-19. Assay: immunoSEQ multiplex PCR; the TCRdb copy retains only in-frame clones and omits some. Of about 270,000 clones in the sample, over 70% are singletons; the top ten hold roughly 5.8%. Input material: peripheral blood. The receptors shown here come from a man older than 75 with acute or convalescent COVID-19. CDR3s include the opening cysteine and the closing phenylalanine or tryptophan. The D gene is left open where the match is weak. The size of a clone is reported for some rows only, either as once, few or many, or as a class for expanded clones.

d_call: TRBD2; clone_size: few; j_call: TRBJ2-5; v_call: TRBV7-9; cdr3_nt: TGTGCCAGCAGCCCTATAGCGGGGGGGATAGAGACCCAGTACTTC; cdr3_aa: CASSPIAGGIETQYF
d_call: -; clone_size: few; j_call: TRBJ2-7; v_call: TRBV20-1; cdr3_nt: TGCAGTGCTAGTCAGGCTGACCGTTACTCCTACGAGCAGTACTTC; cdr3_aa: CSASQADRYSYEQYF
d_call: -; clone_size: -; j_call: TRBJ2-7; v_call: TRBV18; cdr3_nt: TGTGCCAGCTCACCCTATAGCCAGGGCTACGAGCAGTACTTC; cdr3_aa: CASSPYSQGYEQYF
d_call: -; clone_size: -; j_call: TRBJ2-7; v_call: TRBV6-6; cdr3_nt: TGTGCCAGCAATGAGGGAAGCTCCTACGAGCAGTACTTC; cdr3_aa: CASNEGSSYEQYF
d_call: TRBD2; clone_size: -; j_call: TRBJ2-5; v_call: TRBV5-1; cdr3_nt: TGCGCCAGCAGCTTGAATTTGGCGGTCGCGGGAGCTATGAACTTC; cdr3_aa: CASSLNLAVAGAMNF
d_call: TRBD2; clone_size: -; j_call: TRBJ2-3; v_call: TRBV5-4; cdr3_nt: TGTGCCAGCAGCCACGGACTAGCGGACACAGATACGCAGTATTTT; cdr3_aa: CASSHGLADTDTQYF
d_call: TRBD1; clone_size: -; j_call: TRBJ2-2; v_call: TRBV6-5; cdr3_nt: TGTGCCAACAGACAGGGGGCGCAGACCGGGGAGCTGTTTTTT; cdr3_aa: CANRQGAQTGELFF
d_call: -; clone_size: once; j_call: TRBJ2-1; v_call: TRBV5-1; cdr3_nt: TGCGCCAGCAGCTTCATCGAGGGCAATGAGCAGTTCTTC; cdr3_aa: CASSFIEGNEQFF
d_call: -; clone_size: few; j_call: TRBJ1-3; v_call: TRBV15; cdr3_nt: TGTGCCACCAGCAGAGATTTGGACAGCATTTTTGGAAACACCATATATTTT; cdr3_aa: CATSRDLDSIFGNTIYF
d_call: TRBD2; clone_size: -; j_call: TRBJ2-1; v_call: TRBV5-1; cdr3_nt: TGCGCCAGCAGCTGGCCGGGACTAGCGGGGGGGCCGAACAATGAGCAGTTCTTC; cdr3_aa: CASSWPGLAGGPNNEQFF
d_call: TRBD1; clone_size: -; j_call: TRBJ1-1; v_call: TRBV30; cdr3_nt: TGTGCCCAAAAGGGGTCCAGGGGGGCCGAAGCTTTCTTT; cdr3_aa: CAQKGSRGAEAFF
d_call: TRBD2; clone_size: -; j_call: TRBJ2-1; v_call: TRBV27; cdr3_nt: TGTGCCAGCAGTTCCGGACTAGCAGCCTACAATGAGCAGTTCTTC; cdr3_aa: CASSSGLAAYNEQFF
d_call: TRBD1; clone_size: -; j_call: TRBJ1-3; v_call: TRBV3-1/TRBV3-2; cdr3_nt: TGTGCCAGCAGCCAAGATCTGAGACAGGGTGGAAACACCATATATTTT; cdr3_aa: CASSQDLRQGGNTIYF
d_call: -; clone_size: few; j_call: TRBJ1-3; v_call: TRBV10-3; cdr3_nt: TGTGCCATCAGTGAGTCTTCGTGGGGAAGGGGCACCATATATTTT; cdr3_aa: CAISESSWGRGTIYF
d_call: TRBD2; clone_size: -; j_call: TRBJ2-1; v_call: TRBV3-1/TRBV3-2; cdr3_nt: TGTGCCAGCAGCCAAGATTGGATAGCGGGTGAAGATGAGCAGTTCTTC; cdr3_aa: CASSQDWIAGEDEQFF
d_call: -; clone_size: -; j_call: TRBJ2-1; v_call: TRBV5-1; cdr3_nt: TGCGCCAGCAGCTTGGCACCGGGAGATAGGTACAATGAGCAGTTCTTC; cdr3_aa: CASSLAPGDRYNEQFF
d_call: -; clone_size: -; j_call: TRBJ2-1; v_call: TRBV5-6; cdr3_nt: TGTGCCAGCAGCTGGGGCTTGAATCCCTACAATGAGCAGTTCTTC; cdr3_aa: CASSWGLNPYNEQFF
d_call: -; clone_size: -; j_call: TRBJ2-2; v_call: TRBV5-8; cdr3_nt: TGTGCCAGCAGCTTTTCAGCCCGATCAGGAGGGAGCGGGGAGCTGTTTTTT; cdr3_aa: CASSFSARSGGSGELFF
d_call: TRBD2; clone_size: -; j_call: TRBJ2-1; v_call: TRBV28; cdr3_nt: TGTGCCAGCAGCGGGACTAGTTCGAGCTCCTACAATGAGCAGTTCTTC; cdr3_aa: CASSGTSSSSYNEQFF
d_call: -; clone_size: once; j_call: TRBJ1-4; v_call: TRBV9; cdr3_nt: TGTGCCAGCAGCAAACGGGGGGGCATTGAAAAACTGTTTTTT; cdr3_aa: CASSKRGGIEKLFF
d_call: TRBD2; clone_size: -; j_call: TRBJ2-3; v_call: TRBV5-5; cdr3_nt: TGTGCCAGCAGCTTGGGGGCGGGAGGGGCGACAGATACGCAGTATTTT; cdr3_aa: CASSLGAGGATDTQYF
d_call: -; clone_size: -; j_call: TRBJ2-2; v_call: TRBV2; cdr3_nt: TGTGCCAGCAGAGCCCCGTTGAACACCGGGGAGCTGTTTTTT; cdr3_aa: CASRAPLNTGELFF
d_call: TRBD1; clone_size: -; j_call: TRBJ2-1; v_call: TRBV27; cdr3_nt: TGTGCCAGCAGCCCGGGACAGGGGGTCTCCTACAATGAGCAGTTCTTC; cdr3_aa: CASSPGQGVSYNEQFF
d_call: -; clone_size: -; j_call: TRBJ1-2; v_call: TRBV18; cdr3_nt: TGTGCCAGCTCACCGGGCAGTCCTAACAACTATGGCTACACCTTC; cdr3_aa: CASSPGSPNNYGYTF
d_call: -; clone_size: -; j_call: TRBJ1-2; v_call: TRBV5-4; cdr3_nt: TGTGCCAGCAGCTTTTTCTCCCGCCTTGAGGTCTATGGCTACACCTTC; cdr3_aa: CASSFFSRLEVYGYTF
d_call: -; clone_size: -; j_call: TRBJ1-6; v_call: TRBV30; cdr3_nt: TGTGCCTGGAGTAACCTAAACCCCTATAATTCACCCCTCCACTTT; cdr3_aa: CAWSNLNPYNSPLHF
d_call: -; clone_size: few; j_call: TRBJ1-6; v_call: TRBV2; cdr3_nt: TGTGCCAGCAGTGAAGGTTCGACAGATTGGTCACCCCTCCACTTT; cdr3_aa: CASSEGSTDWSPLHF